These 7 T cell receptor beta chains share one sample of origin, sequenced in a study of shared clonotypes between healthy human individuals. The method was immunoSEQ multiplex PCR; TCRdb's version includes in-frame clones alone and lacks a portion of them. This sample carries millions of clones, around nine tenths of them seen once, and the ten largest clones take over 0.12%. The source material was naive CD4+ T cells sorted from blood. Subset defined: CD45RA+ positively selected. The receptors shown here come from a man aged 18 to 29 in good health.

This chain uses TRBV4-2 with TRBJ2-5; D is possibly TRBD2 (6 bases). This CDR3 region has 18 residues. The germline V and J ends were trimmed by 0 bases and 0 bases, with 17 bases remaining between them. Germline lookup yields CDR1 LGHNA and CDR2 YNFKEQ. DNA of the CDR3: TGTGCCAGCAGCCAAGAGGGAGGAGCGGCGATCAACCAAGAGACCCAGTACTTC. Translation gives CASSQEGGAAINQETQYF.

The rearrangement links TRBV6-6 to TRBJ1-4; TRBD1 aligns across 7 bases. The germline CDR1 and CDR2 sequences are MNHNY and SVGAGI (reference sequence). Trimming at V came to 10 bases and at J to 4 bases, leaving 6 bases not matched to a gene. The CDR3 covers 13 residues. The DNA for the CDR3 is TGTGCCACCACGGGACAGAATAATGAAAAACTGTTTTTT. Encoded protein: CATTGQNNEKLFF.

This clone was seen a handful of times. This chain links TRBV19 with TRBJ1-5; a weak D match, TRBD1 (5 bases). The germline gives CDR1 LNHDA, CDR2 SQIVND (reference sequence). Trimming pared 9 bases from V and 3 bases from J, leaving 12 bases between. There are 13 residues in the CDR3. This CDR3 reads CASGRQFNQPQHF. The CDR3 region has the DNA TGTGCCAGCGGGAGACAGTTCAATCAGCCCCAGCATTTT.

In DNA form, the CDR3 reads TGCGCCAGCAGCTTGAGGACTACGAACACCGGGGAGCTGTTTTTT. It yields the protein CASSLRTTNTGELFF. The V and J genes are TRBV5-1 and TRBJ2-2, with D tentatively TRBD2 (6 bases). The CDR3 has 15 amino acids. The V and J ends lost 1 base and 0 bases respectively, with 7 bases between them. Germline assignment: CDR1 SGHRS and CDR2 YFSETQ.

V and J are TRBV6-6 and TRBJ1-5; D not certain. The length of the CDR3 is 13 residues. Germline values: CDR1 MNHNY, CDR2 SVGAGI (reference sequence). V was pared by 2 bases and J by 1 base, with 3 bases between. The CDR3 sequence: CASSYRSNQPQHF. CDR3 DNA sequence: TGTGCCAGCAGTTACAGGAGCAATCAGCCCCAGCATTTT.

The rearrangement links TRBV7-2 to TRBJ2-3, with TRBD2 identical over 10 bases. Germline V gene sequence: CDR1 SGHTA, CDR2 FQGNSA. V shed 1 base and J 5 bases; nucleotides not matched to a gene: 9. This CDR3 spans 17 amino acids. The CDR3 loop reads CASSLVASGSGRDTQYF. In DNA, the CDR3 is TGTGCCAGCAGCTTAGTGGCTAGCGGGAGTGGTAGAGATACGCAGTATTTT.

The chain has TRBV28 and TRBJ2-3; TRBD2 is a possible D gene (6 bases). Germline V CDR1 and CDR2: MDHEN, SYDVKM. The CDR3 covers 14 residues. The germline V and J ends were trimmed by 6 bases and 2 bases, with 12 bases remaining between them. The CDR3 protein is CASSRRGTTDTQYF. DNA of the CDR3: TGTGCCAGCAGCCGCCGGGGGACCACAGATACGCAGTATTTT.